The 13 T cell receptor beta chains given below trace back to one sample, sequenced in a study of Tregs in tolerant kidney transplant recipients. Related graft donors supplied nonmyeloablative bone marrow transplants, and mixed chimerism was transient. Assay used: immunoSEQ multiplex PCR; TCRdb lists only in-frame clones, some missing. The table shows about 100,000 clones, with under 95% occurring only once. The sample in question was CD4+ T cells from blood (PBMCs), obtained 12 months after the transplant. These receptors were taken from a human patient who received a combined kidney and bone marrow transplant. The T cells may partly be graft donor cells.

The chain links TRBV27 to TRBJ2-3; 9 nucleotides agree with TRBD1. The length of the CDR3 is 14 residues. Germline V CDR1 and CDR2: MNHEY, SMNVEV (reference sequence). With V trimmed by 6 bases and J by 4 bases, 5 bases remained unmatched. CDR3 in DNA: TGTGCCAGCAGCAACAGGGGGCGGTCAGATACGCAGTATTTT. It encodes CASSNRGRSDTQYF.

This clone was recorded a few times. The chain links TRBV10-1 to TRBJ2-1, with 8 bases matching TRBD1. The CDR3 is 14 amino acids. Trimming at V came to 1 base and at J to 8 bases, leaving 4 bases not matched to a gene. CDR1 and CDR2 (germline): WNHNN, SYGVQD (reference sequence). CDR3 in amino acids: CASSELVTGDEQFF. As DNA, the CDR3 is TGCGCCAGCAGTGAGTTGGTGACAGGGGATGAGCAGTTCTTC.

Concerning this clone itself: At one of its ends the junction is not consistent with the germline gene, which may arise from a read error. The rearrangement joins TRBV6-1 to TRBJ2-7; TRBD2 aligns across 8 bases. Germline V gene sequence: CDR1 MNHNS, CDR2 SASEGT. The CDR3 consists of 11 residues. The DNA of the CDR3 is TGTGCCAGCACCTACCTAGCGGGCTGGAACTTC. Translated, it gives CASTYLAGWNF.

The chain has TRBV4-2 and TRBJ2-3; 12 bases fit TRBD2. V shed 4 bases and J 2 bases; nucleotides not matched to a gene: 7. In germline, CDR1 is LGHNA, CDR2 YNFKEQ. This CDR3 has 17 residues. The CDR3 DNA follows: TGTGCCAGCAGCCCCCTCCTAGCGGGGGGGAACACAGATACGCAGTATTTT. Translated, it gives CASSPLLAGGNTDTQYF.

The gene calls are TRBV4-1 and TRBJ1-1, with D uncertain. V was shortened by 4 bases and J by 0 bases, with 15 bases between the two germline ends. Germline V gene sequence: CDR1 MGHRA, CDR2 YSYEKL. The CDR3 runs to 16 residues. The DNA of the CDR3 is TGCGCCAGCAGCCCCACAAGCGGAGACATGAACACTGAAGCTTTCTTT. This encodes CASSPTSGDMNTEAFF.

The chain carries TRBV7-9 and TRBJ1-6; 8 positions agree with TRBD1. There are 14 residues in the CDR3. The trim removed 4 bases at V and 12 bases at J, leaving 8 bases unmatched. The germline gives CDR1 SEHNR, CDR2 FQNEAQ (reference sequence). This chain's CDR3 is CASSSGTGLGPLHF. The CDR3, as DNA: TGTGCCAGCAGCTCCGGGACAGGTCTGGGACCCCTCCACTTT.

The J gene is TRBJ2-7, the V gene TRBV4-2; D not certain. The CDR3 is made up of 15 amino acids. V lost 0 bases and J lost 2, with 11 bases in between. Germline CDR1 and CDR2: LGHNA and YNFKEQ. This CDR3 is CASSQEATIPYEQYF. The CDR3, as DNA: TGTGCCAGCAGCCAAGAGGCGACAATCCCCTACGAGCAGTACTTC.

The chain has TRBV30 and TRBJ1-5; D is unresolved. This CDR3 has 13 residues. V lost 5 bases and J 7 bases, leaving 15 bases between the germline ends. Germline V gene lookup returns CDR1 GTSNPN and CDR2 SVGIG (reference sequence). The DNA of the CDR3 is TGTGCCTGGGGGCAGACCGCAAGCCAGCCCCAGCATTTT. Its translation is CAWGQTASQPQHF.

The chain carries TRBV7-3 and TRBJ2-2; D is possibly TRBD2 (6 bases). Germline CDR1 reads SGHTA; CDR2 reads FQGTGA. V dropped 8 bases and J dropped 1 base, with 17 bases sitting between them. CDR3 length: 16 amino acids. In DNA form, the CDR3 reads TGTGCCAGCGCTTTGGGGGGTCTGGGGAACACCGGGGAGCTGTTTTTT. This gives the protein CASALGGLGNTGELFF.

The V and J genes are TRBV5-1 and TRBJ2-7; D possibly corresponds to TRBD2 (6 bases). The germline CDR1 and CDR2 sequences are SGHRS and YFSETQ. V lost 8 bases, J lost 4 bases, and 19 bases lay in between. CDR3 length: 14 residues. As DNA, the CDR3 is TGCGCCAGGCAAGCGGGCCGGAGATTTTACGAGCAGTACTTC. This encodes CARQAGRRFYEQYF.

The chain couples TRBV19 to TRBJ1-1, with a weak D call TRBD1 (6 bases). The CDR3 is 15 amino acids. Trimming cost V 8 bases and J 4 bases, with 20 bases left between them. Germline values: CDR1 LNHDA, CDR2 SQIVND (reference sequence). The CDR3 nucleotides are TGTGCCAGTTCTCAAATTGGGGGGGCGCTCACTGAAGCTTTCTTT. It is translated as CASSQIGGALTEAFF.

V usage is TRBV5-1 and J usage is TRBJ2-1; 11 bases agree with TRBD2. Germline-derived CDR1 and CDR2 are SGHRS and YFSETQ. With 3 bases clipped from V and 3 bases from J, the junction kept 5 bases outside the gene matches. This CDR3 has 16 amino acids. As DNA, the CDR3 is TGCGCCAGCAGCTCGACTAGCGGGAACCTCTACAATGAGCAGTTCTTC. Encoded protein: CASSSTSGNLYNEQFF.

The CDR3 coding sequence is TGTGCCAGCAGTGAGTACAGGGAGAGGTACTTC. Amino acids: CASSEYRERYF. V usage is TRBV25-1 and J usage is TRBJ2-7, with D maybe TRBD1 (6 bases). Trimming took 3 bases from V and 12 from J, leaving 12 bases between them. CDR3 length: 11 residues. From germline, CDR1 is MGHDK and CDR2 SYGVNS.